This TCR beta chain was sequenced in a study of blood T cell repertoires in COVID-19. Using immunoSEQ multiplex PCR, the repertoire was profiled, and TCRdb retains in-frame clones only, with some absent. The table records almost 350,000 clones, roughly nine tenths of them present only once. The sequenced sample consisted of peripheral blood. The sequence was collected from a woman aged 55 to 70 with COVID-19, enrolled during active disease.

In DNA form, the CDR3 reads TGCGCCAGCAGCCAAGCCCAGGGCAACAATGAGCAGTTCTTC. This translates into CASSQAQGNNEQFF. The rearrangement links TRBV4-1 to TRBJ2-1; D is perhaps TRBD1 (5 bases). The CDR3 spans 14 residues. The germline V gene encodes CDR1 MGHRA and CDR2 YSYEKL. The germline V and J ends were trimmed by 1 base and 5 bases, with 9 bases remaining between them.